These 21 T cell receptor beta chains were all obtained from the same sample, sequenced in a study of regulatory T cells in long-lasting Graves disease. Arm-PCR with iRepertoire HTBI primers amplified the CDR3 regions for these TCR beta libraries. TCRdb independently ran MiXCR on the multiplex PCR reads; one entry per CDR3 protein. The sample consists of more than 450,000 distinct CDR3 sequences, about 11% of them appearing once. Time point of the sample: newly diagnosed GD, antithyroid drugs for less than 3 months. PBMCs were the source of the RNA used for TCR sequencing. This same sample was also taken into another study, of T cells in Graves' hyperthyroidism and ophthalmopathy.

The specimen was peripheral blood mononuclear cells (PBMCs), collected at new diagnosis, from a patient treated with antithyroid drugs. The origin of the receptors is a woman in her twenties or thirties with Graves disease.

This sequence joins TRBV15 and TRBJ1-3; D uncertain. This CDR3 has 18 residues. V dropped 0 bases and J dropped 4 bases, with 19 bases sitting between them. The V gene's germline CDR1 is LNHNV and CDR2 YYDKDF (reference sequence). The CDR3 DNA is TGTGCCACCAGCAGAGATGGGAAAGGGCCTTCGAGCGGAAACACCATATATTTT. It translates to CATSRDGKGPSSGNTIYF.

This chain connects TRBV6-2 or TRBV6-3 to TRBJ2-3; 9 bases line up with TRBD2. Germline V gene sequence: CDR1 MNHEY, CDR2 SVGEGT. The CDR3 spans 17 residues. V gave up 4 bases and J gave up 0 bases; unmatched junction bases: 8. This CDR3 is CASSSLGTSLSTDTQYF. The CDR3 coding sequence is TGTGCCAGCAGTTCCCTCGGGACTAGCCTAAGCACAGATACGCAGTATTTT.

This clonotype was seen repeatedly, ten times or more. The chain joins TRBV28 to TRBJ2-1; D uncertain. There are 15 residues in the CDR3. The germline V gene has CDR1 MDHEN and CDR2 SYDVKM. With 5 bases removed from V and 2 bases from J, the gap between germline ends came to 13 bases. For the CDR3, the DNA is TGTGCCAGCAGTCGATACCCGCGGACCTACAATGAGCAGTTCTTC. Its protein is CASSRYPRTYNEQFF.

This clonotype occurred a few times. The V and J genes are TRBV5-1 and TRBJ2-2; TRBD1 is a possible D gene (6 bases). This CDR3 has 14 amino acids. The V gene's germline CDR1 is SGHRS and CDR2 YFSETQ. Trimming removed 7 bases from V and 5 bases from J, with 15 bases in between. CDR3 sequence reads: CASSPGVMTGELFF. The CDR3 DNA reads TGCGCCAGCTCCCCAGGGGTTATGACCGGGGAGCTGTTTTTT.

This rearrangement joins TRBV11-2 to TRBJ2-1; 7 bases line up with TRBD1. The CDR3 covers 15 residues. The germline CDR1 and CDR2 sequences are SGHAT and FQNNGV. With 1 base clipped from V and 5 bases from J, the junction kept 5 bases outside the gene matches. The CDR3 DNA follows: TGTGCCAGCAGCTTAGTTGGACAGGCTAACAATGAGCAGTTCTTC. Translated, it gives CASSLVGQANNEQFF.

This clonotype was counted at least ten times. The rearrangement links TRBV2 to TRBJ1-1, with D maybe TRBD1 (5 bases). Per germline, CDR1 SNHLY and CDR2 FYNNEI. Trimming took off 7 bases at V and 6 bases at J, with 9 bases between the two ends. This CDR3 region has 11 residues. Here the CDR3 DNA reads TGTGCCAGCACAGGGCGCGCTGAAGCTTTCTTT. It codes for CASTGRAEAFF.

This clonotype was seen only a few times. V gene TRBV19 combines with J gene TRBJ1-1; D is unclear. Trimming pared 2 bases from V and 1 base from J, leaving 11 bases between. CDR3 length: 15 amino acids. Germline-derived CDR1 and CDR2 are LNHDA and SQIVND (reference sequence). The CDR3, as DNA: TGTGCCAGTAGTATACGCCCGGATCCGAACACTGAAGCTTTCTTT. This encodes CASSIRPDPNTEAFF.

This chain links TRBV20-1 with TRBJ2-1; possibly TRBD1 for D (6 bases). Trimming cost V 3 bases and J 7 bases, with 10 bases left between them. The V gene's germline CDR1 is DFQATT and CDR2 SNEGSKA (reference sequence). The CDR3 spans 12 residues. CDR3 nucleotides: TGCAGTGCTAGCCGTCAGGGGAATGAGCAGTTCTTC. It is translated as CSASRQGNEQFF.

This clonotype was recorded many times. V gene TRBV10-3 combines with J gene TRBJ1-6; unclear D gene. The CDR3 has 14 amino acids. V dropped 0 bases and J dropped 8 bases, with 8 bases sitting between them. CDR1 ENHRY and CDR2 SYGVKD come from the germline V gene. In DNA, the CDR3 is TGTGCCATCAGTGAGTCGGAAGGATATTCACCCCTCCACTTT. Translated, it gives CAISESEGYSPLHF.

This clonotype was seen repeatedly, ten times or more. The CDR3 protein is CASSFAEVGPQHF. Written as DNA, the CDR3 is TGTGCCAGCAGTTTTGCAGAGGTTGGGCCCCAGCATTTT. The chain has TRBV12-3 or TRBV12-4 and TRBJ1-5, with no clear D. V was cut by 3 bases and J by 9 bases, with 12 bases left in between. There are 13 residues in the CDR3.

This chain uses TRBV19 with TRBJ1-6; TRBD1 might be the D (6 bases). The CDR3 is 15 amino acids. With 7 bases removed from V and 5 bases from J, the gap between germline ends came to 15 bases. CDR1 LNHDA and CDR2 SQIVND come from the germline V gene (reference sequence). The CDR3 region is CASIGGSLDNSPLHF. The CDR3 coding sequence is TGTGCCAGTATAGGGGGAAGTCTGGATAATTCACCCCTCCACTTT.

The sample holds a few counts of this clonotype. The chain combines TRBV7-9 with TRBJ1-1; D unresolved. This CDR3 is built from 15 residues. V was trimmed by 5 bases and J by 1 base, leaving 14 bases between them. Germline V lookup: CDR1 SEHNR, CDR2 FQNEAQ (reference sequence). As DNA, the CDR3 is TGTGCCAGCAGCCGTATTGGACTGAGGAACACTGAAGCTTTCTTT. Protein sequence: CASSRIGLRNTEAFF.

This clonotype was found many times. The chain carries TRBV29-1 and TRBJ2-6, with a possible D match to TRBD2 (5 bases). The CDR3 is 16 amino acids. V was cut by 2 bases and J by 4 bases, with 15 bases left in between. Germline V gene data show CDR1 as SQVTM and CDR2 as ANQGSEA. This CDR3 is CSVEPGESSGANVLTF. CDR3 nucleotide sequence: TGCAGCGTTGAACCCGGGGAGTCTTCCGGGGCCAACGTCCTGACTTTC.

V and J are TRBV24-1 and TRBJ2-3; D uncertain. The germline gives CDR1 KGHDR, CDR2 SFDVKD. CDR3 length equals 16 residues. Between the trimmed V and J ends, which lost 2 bases and 0 bases, there was a span of 11 bases. CDR3 amino acids: CATSDWETTSTDTQYF. The CDR3 DNA sequence: TGTGCCACCAGTGATTGGGAAACCACTAGCACAGATACGCAGTATTTT.

In this sample, this clonotype turned up a few times. The rearrangement links TRBV6-5 to TRBJ2-7; 9 nucleotides align to TRBD1. Germline V lookup: CDR1 MNHEY, CDR2 SVGAGI. V lost 0 bases to trimming and J lost 6 bases; unmatched junction nucleotides: 9. This CDR3 is 16 amino acids long. CDR3 bases: TGTGCCAGCAGTTACTCGATAACAGGGGGCTCGGCCGAGCAGTACTTC. This translates into CASSYSITGGSAEQYF.

CDR3 sequence (DNA): TGCAGTGCTAGTGGTCCACCGACAAATCAGCCCCAGCATTTT. As protein: CSASGPPTNQPQHF. J is TRBJ1-5 and V is TRBV20-1; no reliable D call. The germline CDR1 and CDR2 sequences are DFQATT and SNEGSKA (reference sequence). The CDR3 has 14 residues. The V end was cut by 3 bases, the J end by 4 bases, with 13 bases between.

A remark on this clonotype: The junction departs from the called germline gene at one end, perhaps through a read error. CDR3 residues: CVSSFLGLDPKKTQYF. For the CDR3, the DNA is TGCGTCAGCAGCTTTTTAGGGTTGGACCCCAAAAAGACCCAGTACTTC. The J gene is TRBJ2-5, the V gene TRBV5-1; D uncertain. Germline-derived CDR1 and CDR2 are SGHRS and YFSETQ. The CDR3 totals 16 residues.

This clonotype has only a few counts. The CDR3 loop is CASERSQGNTEAFF. In DNA form, the CDR3 reads TGTGCCAGCGAGCGCTCGCAGGGGAACACTGAAGCTTTCTTT. The rearrangement uses TRBV19 and TRBJ1-1, with D perhaps TRBD1 (5 bases). CDR1 is LNHDA and CDR2 is SQIVND in the germline V gene (reference sequence). The ends were cut back, 9 bases at V and 1 base at J, with 15 bases in the middle. CDR3 length: 14 residues. Variable domain in full (rest from reference TRBV19 and TRBJ1-1): DGGITQSPKYLFRKEGQNVTLSCEQNLNHDAMYWYRQDPGQGLRLIYYSQIVNDFQKGDIAEGYSVSREKKESFPLTVTSAQKNPTAFYLCASERSQGNTEAFFGQGTRLTVV.

This clonotype occurred many times. The CDR3 DNA is TGTGCCAGCATGCTTGAGGGCCCGAACACCGGGGAGCTGTTTTTT. As protein: CASMLEGPNTGELFF. The chain carries TRBV28 and TRBJ2-2; possibly TRBD2 for D (5 bases). There are 15 residues in the CDR3. V lost 7 bases to trimming and J lost 0 bases, with 12 bases between them. Per the germline V gene, CDR1 is MDHEN and CDR2 is SYDVKM.

This clonotype was seen a few times. The J gene is TRBJ1-1, the V gene TRBV15; D is unclear. The CDR3 spans 14 residues. Trimming stripped 0 bases from V and 7 bases from J, with 12 bases between. CDR1 and CDR2 from the germline V gene are LNHNV and YYDKDF (reference sequence). The CDR3 region is CATSRDRPDGEAFF. The CDR3 nucleotides are TGTGCCACCAGCAGAGATCGGCCGGACGGTGAAGCTTTCTTT.

This clonotype has at least ten counts. J is TRBJ2-3 and V is TRBV5-1, with D tentatively TRBD1 or TRBD2 (5 bases each). CDR1 and CDR2 from the germline V gene are SGHRS and YFSETQ. The CDR3 is made up of 14 amino acids. V lost 4 bases to trimming and J lost 2 bases, with 11 bases between them. In nucleotides, the CDR3 is TGCGCCAGCAGCCGGGGACGTCCCACAGATACGCAGTATTTT. Its translation: CASSRGRPTDTQYF.